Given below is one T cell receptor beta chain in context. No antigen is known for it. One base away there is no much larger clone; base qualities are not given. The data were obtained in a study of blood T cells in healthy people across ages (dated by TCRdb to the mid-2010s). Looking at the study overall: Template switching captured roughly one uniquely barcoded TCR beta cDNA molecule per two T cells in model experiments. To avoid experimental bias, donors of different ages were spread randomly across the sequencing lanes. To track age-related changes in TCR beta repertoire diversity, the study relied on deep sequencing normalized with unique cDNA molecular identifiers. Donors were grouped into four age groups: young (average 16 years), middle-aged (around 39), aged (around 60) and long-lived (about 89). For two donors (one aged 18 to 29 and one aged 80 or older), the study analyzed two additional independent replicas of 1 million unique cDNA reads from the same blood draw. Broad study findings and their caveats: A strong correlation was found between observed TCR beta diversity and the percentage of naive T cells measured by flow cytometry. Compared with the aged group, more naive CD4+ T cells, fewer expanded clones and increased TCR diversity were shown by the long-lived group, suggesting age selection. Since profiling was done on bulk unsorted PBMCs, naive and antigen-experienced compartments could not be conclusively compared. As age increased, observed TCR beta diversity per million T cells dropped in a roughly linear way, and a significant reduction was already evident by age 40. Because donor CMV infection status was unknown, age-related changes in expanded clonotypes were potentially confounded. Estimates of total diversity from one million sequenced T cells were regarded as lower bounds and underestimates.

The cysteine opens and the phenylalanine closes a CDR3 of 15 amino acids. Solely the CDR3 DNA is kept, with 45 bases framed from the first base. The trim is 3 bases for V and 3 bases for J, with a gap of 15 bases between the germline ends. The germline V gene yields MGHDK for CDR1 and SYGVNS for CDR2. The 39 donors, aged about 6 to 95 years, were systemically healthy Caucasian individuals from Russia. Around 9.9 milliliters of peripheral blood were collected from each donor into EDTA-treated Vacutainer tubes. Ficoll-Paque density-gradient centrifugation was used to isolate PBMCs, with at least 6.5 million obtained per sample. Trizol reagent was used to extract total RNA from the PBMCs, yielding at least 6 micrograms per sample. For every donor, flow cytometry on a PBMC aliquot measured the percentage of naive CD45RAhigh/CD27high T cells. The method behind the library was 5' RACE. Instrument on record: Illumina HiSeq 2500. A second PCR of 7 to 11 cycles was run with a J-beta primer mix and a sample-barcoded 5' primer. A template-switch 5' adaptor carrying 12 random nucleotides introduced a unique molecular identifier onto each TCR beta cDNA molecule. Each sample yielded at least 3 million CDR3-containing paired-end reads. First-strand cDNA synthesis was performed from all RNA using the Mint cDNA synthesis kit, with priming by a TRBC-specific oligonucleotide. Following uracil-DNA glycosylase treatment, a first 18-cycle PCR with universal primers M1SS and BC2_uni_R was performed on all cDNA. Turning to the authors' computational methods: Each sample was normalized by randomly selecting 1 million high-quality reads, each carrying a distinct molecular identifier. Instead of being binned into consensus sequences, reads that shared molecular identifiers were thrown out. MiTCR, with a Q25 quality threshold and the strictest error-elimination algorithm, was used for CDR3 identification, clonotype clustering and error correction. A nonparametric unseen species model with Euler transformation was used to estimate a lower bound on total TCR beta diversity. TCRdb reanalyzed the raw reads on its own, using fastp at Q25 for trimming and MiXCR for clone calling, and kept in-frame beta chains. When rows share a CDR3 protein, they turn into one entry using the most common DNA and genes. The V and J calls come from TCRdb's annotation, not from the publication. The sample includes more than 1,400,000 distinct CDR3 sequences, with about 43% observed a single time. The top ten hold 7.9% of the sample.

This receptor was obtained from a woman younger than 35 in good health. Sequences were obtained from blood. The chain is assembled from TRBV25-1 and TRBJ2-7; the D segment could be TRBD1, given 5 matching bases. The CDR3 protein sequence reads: CASSDPAGAFYEQYF. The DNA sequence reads TGTGCCAGCAGTGACCCTGCTGGGGCCTTCTACGAGCAGTACTTC.